The 18 T cell receptor beta chains reported below all come from one sample, sequenced in a study of CD8 T cells in Susac syndrome. Random-hexamer reverse transcription was applied to roughly 0.5 to 1 ug RNA. TCRdb fed the immunoSEQ multiplex PCR reads into MiXCR, producing one record per CDR3 protein. In the table there are approximately 120,000 distinct CDR3 sequences, roughly 95% of which are singletons. Sequenced: CD4+ T cells from PBMCs. Receptors were obtained from a human donor in good health.

In the case of this clonotype: Relative to the germline gene, one junction end is altered; a read error may explain this. In DNA form, the CDR3 reads TGCAGCGTGGAAGGACAGGGGGCGAACACCGGGGAGCTGTTTTTT. It specifies CSVEGQGANTGELFF. The rearrangement joins TRBV29-1 to TRBJ2-2; TRBD1 aligns across 10 bases. CDR1 and CDR2 from the germline V gene are SQVTM and ANQGSEA. The CDR3 runs 15 residues.

The chain couples TRBV28 to TRBJ1-2; D call uncertain. Trimming cost V 2 bases and J 7 bases, with 14 bases left between them. CDR3 size: 14 residues. Germline V CDR1 and CDR2: MDHEN, SYDVKM. As DNA, the CDR3 is TGTGCCAGCAGTTTACCCCCACTTAAAACTGGCTACACCTTC. Amino acid sequence: CASSLPPLKTGYTF.

This chain joins TRBV12-3 or TRBV12-4 and TRBJ2-3; the D gene is possibly TRBD2 (5 bases). The V end was cut by 6 bases, the J end by 5 bases, with 21 bases between. The CDR3 has 16 amino acids. CDR3 DNA sequence: TGTGCCAGCAGATCTATAGAAACCAACCGGGGAGATACGCAGTATTTT. This sequence encodes CASRSIETNRGDTQYF.

This clonotype has a single count. The rearrangement uses TRBV7-2 and TRBJ2-7; tentatively, D is TRBD2 (5 bases). This CDR3 contains 14 residues. V lost 5 bases to trimming and J lost 2 bases, with 13 bases between them. CDR1 and CDR2 from the germline V gene are SGHTA and FQGNSA. CDR3 sequence (DNA): TGTGCCAGCAGCCCGCGGGCCCGACCCTACGAGCAGTACTTC. This sequence encodes CASSPRARPYEQYF.

The V call is TRBV6-2 or TRBV6-3, the J call TRBJ2-7, with TRBD2 as a possible D gene (5 bases). The V gene lost 3 bases and the J gene lost 4 bases, with 16 bases spanning the gap. The V gene's germline CDR1 is MNHEY and CDR2 SVGEGT. This CDR3 spans 15 amino acids. The CDR3, as DNA: TGTGCCAGCAGTTATAGCCTAGCTTCGGTGTACGAGCAGTACTTC. Translating gives CASSYSLASVYEQYF.

The V and J genes are TRBV18 and TRBJ1-1; TRBD1 might be the D (5 bases). The CDR3 loop spans 13 amino acids. Germline CDR1 reads KGHSH; CDR2 reads LQKENI. V lost 5 bases to trimming and J lost 1 base, with 8 bases between them. CDR3: CASSGAPNTEAFF. CDR3 nucleotide sequence: TGTGCCAGCTCAGGGGCCCCGAACACTGAAGCTTTCTTT.

This chain links TRBV7-9 with TRBJ2-4, with 8 bases identical to TRBD1. The germline CDR1 and CDR2 sequences are SEHNR and FQNEAQ (reference sequence). The CDR3 has 14 amino acids. V shed 4 bases, J shed 7 bases, and the junction held 6 bases outside the gene matches. The CDR3, as DNA: TGTGCCAGCAGCTCGGACAGGGTGGGCAACATTCAGTACTTC. It translates to CASSSDRVGNIQYF.

The V gene is TRBV5-4, the J gene TRBJ2-5, with D perhaps TRBD2 (6 bases). Germline values: CDR1 SGHNT, CDR2 YYREEE (reference sequence). The CDR3 runs to 13 residues. V lost 3 bases, J lost 5 bases, and 11 bases lay in between. This CDR3 is CASSSLARETQYF. The CDR3 coding sequence is TGTGCCAGCAGCTCACTAGCTCGGGAGACCCAGTACTTC.

The gene calls are TRBV6-5 and TRBJ1-6, with D perhaps matching TRBD1 (6 bases). Germline assignment: CDR1 MNHEY and CDR2 SVGAGI. The CDR3 runs 15 residues. V dropped 5 bases and J dropped 6 bases, with 14 bases sitting between them. The CDR3 DNA reads TGTGCCAGCAGTGCCTTGGGGGGCCTTAATTCACCCCTCCACTTT. It is translated as CASSALGGLNSPLHF.

The chain joins TRBV5-1 to TRBJ2-6, with D perhaps matching TRBD1 (6 bases). This CDR3 contains 16 residues. Germline V CDR1 and CDR2: SGHRS, YFSETQ. V was pared by 3 bases and J by 2 bases, with 12 bases between. The CDR3 sequence is CASSSTQGPGANVLTF. DNA of the CDR3: TGCGCCAGCAGCTCCACACAGGGACCTGGGGCCAACGTCCTGACTTTC.

The V gene is TRBV18, the J gene TRBJ2-7; 9 nucleotides agree with TRBD1. Trimming cost V 3 bases and J 6 bases; bases outside gene matches: 9. CDR3 length equals 15 residues. The germline CDR1 and CDR2 sequences are KGHSH and LQKENI. The CDR3 DNA reads as TGTGCCAGCTCACCCTTGGACAGGGGATCGGTCGAGCAGTACTTC. It encodes CASSPLDRGSVEQYF.

This clonotype was seen once. The chain links TRBV5-4 to TRBJ2-5, with D unclear. Germline V gene lookup returns CDR1 SGHNT and CDR2 YYREEE (reference sequence). CDR3 size: 13 residues. The V gene lost 4 bases and the J gene lost 5 bases, with 12 bases spanning the gap. The DNA for the CDR3 is TGTGCCAGCAGCAAAGGACCTGGGGAGACCCAGTACTTC. It specifies CASSKGPGETQYF.

This chain links TRBV12-3 or TRBV12-4 with TRBJ1-2, with D hard to call. V gave up 3 bases and J gave up 0 bases, with 11 bases separating them. CDR3 length: 15 amino acids. The CDR3 sequence: CASSFETPTNYGYTF. CDR3 in DNA: TGTGCCAGCAGTTTCGAGACGCCCACTAACTATGGCTACACCTTC.

This chain connects TRBV5-1 to TRBJ1-2; 9 bases align to TRBD1. With V trimmed by 1 base and J by 6 bases, 4 bases remained unmatched. CDR3 size: 14 residues. The germline gives CDR1 SGHRS, CDR2 YFSETQ. CDR3: CASSLMGQGDGYTF. DNA of the CDR3: TGCGCCAGCAGCTTGATGGGACAGGGTGATGGCTACACCTTC.

This chain connects TRBV5-1 to TRBJ2-3; the D is unclear. The CDR3 has 12 residues. Germline V gives CDR1 SGHRS, CDR2 YFSETQ. V was cut by 1 base and J by 6 bases, with 6 bases left in between. CDR3: CASSLRRDTQYF. The CDR3 DNA reads as TGCGCCAGCAGCTTGAGACGTGATACGCAGTATTTT.

The chain joins TRBV30 to TRBJ2-5; the D gene is possibly TRBD2 (5 bases). Deletions cut 2 bases from V and 4 bases from J, with 8 bases between. Per the germline V gene, CDR1 is GTSNPN and CDR2 is SVGIG (reference sequence). The CDR3 loop spans 12 amino acids. For the CDR3, the DNA is TGTGCCTGGAGTAGCGGTCGAGAGACCCAGTACTTC. Protein: CAWSSGRETQYF.

This clonotype showed up just a few times. The chain employs TRBV6-6 and TRBJ2-2, with D possibly called TRBD1 or TRBD2 (5 bases each). Trimming left V 4 bases short and J 3 bases short, with 6 bases between. Per germline, CDR1 MNHNY and CDR2 SVGAGI (reference sequence). The CDR3 is made up of 13 amino acids. This CDR3 reads CASSLGDTGELFF. Here the CDR3 DNA reads TGTGCCAGCAGTTTGGGGGACACCGGGGAGCTGTTTTTT.

The CDR3 coding sequence is TGTGCCAGCAGCTTATTTGGGCAAGAGACCCAGTACTTC. It specifies CASSLFGQETQYF. The rearrangement links TRBV7-3 to TRBJ2-5; D remains unclear. This CDR3 has 13 residues. Germline V gives CDR1 SGHTA, CDR2 FQGTGA. The V end lost 2 bases, the J end lost 2 bases, and 6 bases lay between the germline ends.